This T cell receptor (beta chain) was observed in a study of chronic HIV infection and antiretroviral therapy. TCRdb re-called the 5' RACE reads through MiXCR, storing one row per CDR3 protein. The sample yields about 38,000 distinct CDR3 sequences, roughly 8% seen once. V lost 1 base and J lost 7, with 8 bases in between. CDR3 length: 12 amino acids. Germline CDR1 and CDR2: SQVTM and ANQGSEA. This clonotype is medium-sized by share. The sequencing input was peripheral blood. The TCR was taken from an adult who had HIV and had not received antiretroviral therapy, or was an uninfected healthy control (not recorded which). The rearrangement links TRBV29-1 to TRBJ2-4, with D tentatively TRBD1 (5 bases). In DNA form, the CDR3 reads TGCAGCGTTGAAGTTACAGGTAACATTCAGTACTTC. This codes for CSVEVTGNIQYF.